Listed below are T cell receptor beta chains from one sample, sequenced in a study of blood T cell repertoires in COVID-19. Only in-frame clones appear in the TCRdb table, and some are missing; sequencing was by immunoSEQ multiplex PCR. Of roughly 350,000 clones in the sample, 87% were seen once. The source material was peripheral blood. The receptors originated from a woman in her forties or fifties with COVID-19, enrolled during active disease. The CDR3 runs from the conserved cysteine through the conserved F or W. A D gene is named only where the DNA matches it firmly. Size tells how often a clone was seen (once, few, many) or the class of an expanded clone, and some rows leave it out.

cdr3_aa clone_size d_call v_call
CASSRAQGGGITDTQYF once NA TRBV5-1
CARSGTLDRLVEQETQYF NA NA TRBV5-3
CATSDPGQGRTGELFF NA TRBD1 TRBV24-1
CASSQGTGGTYEQYF NA TRBD1 TRBV7-6
CASSHRSGGETQYF NA NA TRBV3-1/TRBV3-2
CATSETGTGALASQHF NA TRBD1 TRBV24-1
CAWSVRGQGVRSPLHF NA TRBD1 TRBV30
CASNPGQGNYGYTF NA TRBD1 TRBV6-2/TRBV6-3
CASGQVLGEKLFF NA NA TRBV6-5
CASSQLTGQGFNQPQHF NA TRBD1 TRBV4-1
CASSLEGRRPTDTQYF NA NA TRBV11-2
CSASPYEQFF NA NA TRBV20-1
CASSLQGNQPQHF NA TRBD1 TRBV19